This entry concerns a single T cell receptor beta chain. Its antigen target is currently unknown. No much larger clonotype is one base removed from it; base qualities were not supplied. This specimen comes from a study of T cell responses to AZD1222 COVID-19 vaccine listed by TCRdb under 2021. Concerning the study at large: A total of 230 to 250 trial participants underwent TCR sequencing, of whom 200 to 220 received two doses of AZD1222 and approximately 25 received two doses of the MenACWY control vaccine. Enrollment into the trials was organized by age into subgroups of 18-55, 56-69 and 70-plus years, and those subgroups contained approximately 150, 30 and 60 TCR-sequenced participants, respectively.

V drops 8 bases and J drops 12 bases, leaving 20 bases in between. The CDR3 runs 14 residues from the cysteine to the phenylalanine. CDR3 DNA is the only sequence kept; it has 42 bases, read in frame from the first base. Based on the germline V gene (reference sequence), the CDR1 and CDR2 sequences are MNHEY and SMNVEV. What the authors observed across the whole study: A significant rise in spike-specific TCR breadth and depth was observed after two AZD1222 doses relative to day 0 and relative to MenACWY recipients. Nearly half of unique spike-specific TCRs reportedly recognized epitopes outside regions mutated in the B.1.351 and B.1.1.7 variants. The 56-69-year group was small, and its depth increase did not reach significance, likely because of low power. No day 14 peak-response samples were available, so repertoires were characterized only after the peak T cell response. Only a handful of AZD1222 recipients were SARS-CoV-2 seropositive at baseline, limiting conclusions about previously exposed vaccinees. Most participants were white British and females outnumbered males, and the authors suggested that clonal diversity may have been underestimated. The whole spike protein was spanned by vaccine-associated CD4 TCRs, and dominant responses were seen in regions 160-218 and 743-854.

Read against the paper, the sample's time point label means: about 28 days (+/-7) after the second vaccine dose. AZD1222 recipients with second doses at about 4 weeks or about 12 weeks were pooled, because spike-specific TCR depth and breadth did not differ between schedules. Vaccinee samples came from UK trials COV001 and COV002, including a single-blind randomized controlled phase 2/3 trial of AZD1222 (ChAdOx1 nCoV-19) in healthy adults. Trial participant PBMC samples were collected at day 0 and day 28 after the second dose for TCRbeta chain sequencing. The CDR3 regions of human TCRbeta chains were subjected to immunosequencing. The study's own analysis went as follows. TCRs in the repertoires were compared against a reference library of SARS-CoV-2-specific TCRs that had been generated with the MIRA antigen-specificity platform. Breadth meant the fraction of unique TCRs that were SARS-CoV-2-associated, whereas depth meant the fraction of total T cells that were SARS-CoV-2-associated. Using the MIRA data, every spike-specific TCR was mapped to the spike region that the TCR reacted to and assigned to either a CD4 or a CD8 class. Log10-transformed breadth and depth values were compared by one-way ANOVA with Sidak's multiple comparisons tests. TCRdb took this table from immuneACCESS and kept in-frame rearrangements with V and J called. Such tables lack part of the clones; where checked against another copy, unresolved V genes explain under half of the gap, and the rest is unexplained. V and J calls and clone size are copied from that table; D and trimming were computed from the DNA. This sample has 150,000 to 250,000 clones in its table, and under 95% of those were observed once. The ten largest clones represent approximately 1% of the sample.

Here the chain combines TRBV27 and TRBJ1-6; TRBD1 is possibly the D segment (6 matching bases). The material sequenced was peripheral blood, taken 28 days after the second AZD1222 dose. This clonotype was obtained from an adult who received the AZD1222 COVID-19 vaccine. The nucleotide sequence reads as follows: TGTGCCAGCTCACTCGCTTTGCAGGGGCAACCCCTCCACTTT. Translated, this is CASSLALQGQPLHF.